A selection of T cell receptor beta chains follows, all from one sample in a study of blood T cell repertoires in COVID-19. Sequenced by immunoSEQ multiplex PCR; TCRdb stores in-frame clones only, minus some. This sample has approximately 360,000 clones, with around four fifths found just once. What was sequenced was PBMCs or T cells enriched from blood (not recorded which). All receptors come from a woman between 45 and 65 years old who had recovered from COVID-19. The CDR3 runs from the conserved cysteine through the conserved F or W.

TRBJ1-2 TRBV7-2 CASSPEGRSDGYTF
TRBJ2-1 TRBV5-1 CASSSGLAGVVEQFF
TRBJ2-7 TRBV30 CAWRGTGGEQYF
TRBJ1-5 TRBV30 CAWSRGSSNQPQHF
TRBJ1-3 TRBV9 CASSVYDTGTAGNTIYF
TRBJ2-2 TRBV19 CASSMAGGTNTGELFF
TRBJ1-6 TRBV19 CASSGGGAYNSPLHF
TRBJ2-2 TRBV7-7 CAIGAGAITSTGELFF
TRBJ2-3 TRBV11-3 CASSFRGTELGDTQYF
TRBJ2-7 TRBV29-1 CSAATFGSEQYF
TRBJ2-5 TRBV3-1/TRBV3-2 CASSTRTAQETQYF
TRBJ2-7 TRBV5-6 CASSLWSGEQYF
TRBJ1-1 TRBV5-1 CASSIGQGWTEAFF
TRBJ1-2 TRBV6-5 CASRGQDYGYTF
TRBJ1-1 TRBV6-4 CASSAQGGNTEAFF
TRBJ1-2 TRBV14 CASSQFTVGGYTF
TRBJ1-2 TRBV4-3 CASSQGGGTYGYTF
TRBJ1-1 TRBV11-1 CASSLVRGRNTEAFF
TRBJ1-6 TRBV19 CASSTRQGALGSPLHF
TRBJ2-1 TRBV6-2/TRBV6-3 CASSYSPSGTHNEQFF
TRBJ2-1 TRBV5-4 CASSLGGLRSSYNEQFF
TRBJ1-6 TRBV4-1 CASSHLDREVNSPLHF
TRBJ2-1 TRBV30 CAWAGQGVEQFF
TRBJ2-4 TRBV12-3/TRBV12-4 CASSQGVYIQYF
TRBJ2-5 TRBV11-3 CASSLDGSGGETQYF
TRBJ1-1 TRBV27 CASSLSDRSMNTEAFF
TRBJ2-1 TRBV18 CASSPSPGLAGVNSYNEQFF
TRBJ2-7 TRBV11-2 CASSSRTGTGAYEQYF
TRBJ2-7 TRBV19 CASSISAGSNYEQYF
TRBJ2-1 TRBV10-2 CASSEGLAENNEQFF
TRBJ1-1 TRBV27 CASRGRPNTEAFF
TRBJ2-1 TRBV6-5 CASSYPTGNEQFF
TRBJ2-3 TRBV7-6 CASSSPGGQSDTQYF
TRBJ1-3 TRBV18 CASSGDIAGNTIYF
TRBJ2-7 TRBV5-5 CASSTTSATGDYEQYF
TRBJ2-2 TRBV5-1 CASRAGLAGATGELFF
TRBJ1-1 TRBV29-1 CSVQGWGTEAFF
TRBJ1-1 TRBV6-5 CASSYTPQGRAFF
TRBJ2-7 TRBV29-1 CSVERASGTGEQYF
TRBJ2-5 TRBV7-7 CASSLAGTSGVVFQETQYF
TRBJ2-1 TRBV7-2 CASSFSGANYNEQFF
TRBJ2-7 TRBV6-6 CASSYAGLAYEQYF
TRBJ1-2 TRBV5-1 CASSLVPGDGYTF
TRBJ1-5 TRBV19 CASSMVGRNQPQHF
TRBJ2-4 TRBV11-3 CASSLGPTGPKNIQYF
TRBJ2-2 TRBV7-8 CASSQIETGTPELFF
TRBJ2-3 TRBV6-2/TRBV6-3 CASSLLAASTDTQYF
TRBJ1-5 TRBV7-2 CASSSGELGNQPQHF
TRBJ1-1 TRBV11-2 CASSLGRGFRMNTEAFF
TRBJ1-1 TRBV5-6 CASSLEFPGGTEAFF
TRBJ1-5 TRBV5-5 CASSLVPDSNQPQHF
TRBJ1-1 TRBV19 CASSQTTGSAEAFF
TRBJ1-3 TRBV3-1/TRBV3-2 CASSHAGVSGNTIYF
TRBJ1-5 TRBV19 CASSIDGQGNQPQHF
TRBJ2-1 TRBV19 CASSILSGTSGEQFF
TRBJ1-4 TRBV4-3 CASSQGLGNRKLFF
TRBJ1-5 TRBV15 CATSWTYNQPQHF